The source of this TCR beta chain is a study of cytomegalovirus exposure and HLA in healthy donors (dated by TCRdb to about 2017). With respect to the entire study: An earlier analysis of roughly 570 of the donors reported 250 to 350 Gb of sequence data and around 110 million unique TCR beta sequences obtained from 180 million or so T cells. An early release that covered more than 550 HLA-typed donors contained about 300 gigabases of sequencing data and around 80 million unique TCR sequences. Of the 300 to 450 genotyped donors, 65% to 90% fell in the genetic ancestry cluster associated with self-reported Caucasian donors. The aim of the study was to test whether cataloging public T cell receptors could identify signatures of past pathogen exposure. The study profiled the T cell repertoires of about 640 subjects by immunosequencing and related them to cytomegalovirus serostatus. Besides the first cohort of approximately 670 subjects, a separate validation cohort made up of 120 different subjects was used. To predict cytomegalovirus infection status, the study combined high-throughput TCR immunosequencing, statistical association of individual TCRs with disease status, and machine learning. A later analysis re-examined previously published TCR beta repertoires from over 500 donors and added high-resolution HLA genotyping to investigate patterns of TCR occurrence. In the later analysis, no new phenotypic data were used to find candidate immune exposures; instead, reliance was placed on TCR beta sequences and their occurrence across donors. In an earlier analysis of roughly 580 of the donors, high-throughput TCR beta sequencing was used to judge whether each TCR beta V gene segment behaved as functional or pseudogenic. Donor age, sex, ethnicity and CMV serostatus were compiled alongside the repertoire data. Genome-wide SNP genotypes for about three fifths of the roughly 670 donors were used in a later genetic analysis, which treated that subset as a discovery cohort. All discovery cohort repertoires had been generated on a single sequencing platform. Class I and class II HLA loci were covered by the typing at four-digit resolution. Typing coverage varied by locus: roughly 629-640 donors for A, B, C, DRB1 and DQB1; some 520 for DQA1; around 570 for DPA1; 450 to 480 for DPB1. Four to six DR-DQ haplotypes were handled as single units for association and clustering, since linkage in the cohort was strong. On average, roughly 240,000 unique TCR beta nucleotide sequences were sequenced per donor among 398 genotyped donors of the cohort, with about 19% of those sequences being non-productive.

For this clone: The antigen this receptor binds is unknown. No quality values exist for individual bases; no much larger clone is one base distant.

What the work shows at the level of the full study, not this receptor alone: Correlated functional status among segregating V segments might reflect linkage disequilibrium, but an unknown experimental factor could not be ruled out. In a later analysis, HLA-associated TCR beta chains were found to be more clonally expanded and to have lower generation probabilities than equally common non-associated chains. HLA typing was unavailable for some donors at each locus, so association tests used only the typed subset. V-gene and J-gene trimming of TCR beta chains was associated with a missense DCLRE1C variant in a later genetic analysis, and the association was replicated in an independent cohort. The authors suggested that the approach could potentially be extended to other disease states and immunological phenotypes. A later genetic analysis reported fewer N-insertions in productive TCRs among donors in an Asian-associated ancestry cluster than the roughly 700-donor mean. When HLA alleles, especially DR and DQ, strongly co-occurred, attributing TCR associations to individual alleles was difficult. In the study, approximately 160 TCR beta chains were listed as associated with cytomegalovirus. A few of the identified cytomegalovirus-associated TCR beta chains were confirmed in vitro to be specific for cytomegalovirus antigens. Presence/absence analyses assumed roughly uniform sequencing depth across donors, an assumption that may not hold. A later analysis found that TCR association rates varied across HLA loci, with DRB1 alleles showing the most associated TCRs and HLA-C alleles the fewest. The classifier was reported to diagnose cytomegalovirus status with high specificity and sensitivity in both the original and validation cohorts. Only TCR beta chains were sequenced in this cohort, and the absence of alpha or paired-chain data limited detectable features. Across donors, most TCR sequences were observed very rarely, whereas some public TCRs were present in many individuals. In an earlier analysis of approximately 590 of the donors, most TCR beta V segments were observed in productive rearrangements about 90% or about 30% of the time, broadly matching IMGT annotations. In a later analysis, several top co-occurrence clusters were reported to appear linked to parvovirus B19, influenza, CMV and Epstein-Barr virus. A further reported finding was that TCR beta sequences accurately predicted the HLA-A and HLA-B alleles for most subjects in the first cohort. The only immune exposure information available for the cohort was CMV serostatus. A cluster of highly shared sequence variants was judged likely to represent a technical artifact of the sequencing pipeline. Most CMV-associated TCR beta chains appeared to be HLA-restricted in a later analysis, and the HLA associations seemed to be driven largely by CMV exposure. In a later analysis, 16,951 TCR beta sequences were associated with specific HLA alleles at a false discovery rate of 0.05. The 87-base-pair reads could not distinguish some IMGT-functional V segments, including TRBV6-2 and TRBV6-3, so those segments were excluded. Because counts were too low, roughly 17 rarely observed V segments, including chromosome 9 orphons, were left out of the earlier analysis of roughly 600 of the donors.

The library was generated by the immunoSEQ multiplex PCR assay. For the multiplex PCR, a mixture combining 60 forward primers for TCR Vbeta segments and 13 reverse primers for TCR Jbeta segments was used. The CDR3 region of rearranged TCR beta genes was amplified from genomic DNA by a multiplex PCR assay. The amplified TCR beta libraries were sequenced on the Illumina HiSeq System as 87-base-pair reads. Regarding the original processing steps: A later analysis counted some 74 million unique TCR beta chains across the 690 or so repertoires, and about 10 million of these chains were shared by at least two donors. Raw reads were error-corrected and collapsed into unique sequences by a nearest-neighbor algorithm in which closely related sequences were merged to remove PCR and sequencing errors. Alignment of CDR3 sequences to IMGT reference sequences was used to assign V, D and J gene segments. For a sequence to be retained, a match of at least six nucleotides to both a V gene segment and a J gene segment was required. Rearrangements were called productive when the CDR3 lacked stop codons and stayed in frame with V and J; all others were non-productive. Following IMGT convention, CDR3 was defined as the stretch from the second conserved V-encoded cysteine to the conserved J-encoded phenylalanine. The earlier analysis of approximately 500 of the donors excluded sequences that lacked an unambiguous match to a single V gene segment. An earlier analysis of a few hundred of the donors classified V segments as functional when productive rearrangements were above 56.7% and as segregating when the standard deviation between donors was above 5%. A statistical classification framework was built for diagnosing cytomegalovirus status from the catalog of TCR beta chain sequences. V and J gene assignment, in a later analysis, came from comparing TCR nucleotide sequences with IMGT/GENE-DB human TR gene sequences. A later analysis assigned CDR3 sequences and most-parsimonious VDJ recombination scenarios with the TCRdist pipeline. In a later analysis, each TCR beta chain was defined by its CDR3 amino acid sequence together with its V-gene family, and reads lacking a unique V-gene family were excluded. In a later analysis, 450 to 600 highly shared, low-generation-probability nucleotide sequences were removed to address suspected cross-contamination and a sequencing artifact. For each public chain, a later analysis derived a clonal expansion index from normalized ranks of inferred template counts within each repertoire. Generation probabilities in a later analysis came from a VDJ recombination model fitted to out-of-frame rearrangements, and those results were checked against IGoR. A later analysis scored TCR-TCR, TCR-HLA and TCR-CMV co-occurrence with hypergeometric tests, applying a repertoire-size bias correction to TCR pairs. False discovery rates were estimated in a later analysis by permuting HLA or CMV assignments 20 times. A later analysis grouped co-occurring TCRs with DBSCAN, adding TCRdist sequence similarity when clustering within HLA-allele-positive subsets. Co-occurrence clustering excluded repertoires with fewer than 30,000 or more than 120,000 public chains, plus five with anomalous nucleotide sharing. Entries here come from immuneACCESS through TCRdb and include only in-frame sequences with V and J called. Some clones fail to appear in such tables; in the studies checked, an unresolved V gene covers under half of the shortfall, and the cause of the remainder is unknown. V, J and clone size are taken as reported in that table, and D and trimming were inferred from the DNA itself. Counted in this sample were approximately 180,000 clones; roughly four fifths of them appeared once. Of the sample, roughly 2% is held by the ten largest clones.

For CDR1 and CDR2, the germline V gene lists SGHRS and YFSETQ. V was cut back by 1 base and J by 4 bases, leaving a gap of 11 bases between them. The CDR3 spans 15 residues, from the cysteine through the phenylalanine. Of all the DNA, just the CDR3 is kept, 45 bases in frame from base 1. The cohort consisted of 666 healthy bone marrow donors. At the time of sampling, all cohort members were nominally healthy, though unrecorded immune exposures were likely present. The donor was CMV seronegative and was included in the group of several hundred seronegative cohort members. Every donor gave a peripheral blood sample, and the peripheral blood mononuclear cells from that sample were used for TCR beta sequencing. Genomic DNA was extracted from the blood cell samples with the Qiagen DNeasy Blood Extraction Kit.

The sequence links TRBV5-1 to TRBJ2-2, with no D gene named confidently. This TCR derives from a woman aged 25 to 45 in good health and CMV-seronegative. The sequencing sample was made of PBMCs. Read as DNA, the sequence is TGCGCCAGCAGCTTGCATCGCGAATTCACCGGGGAGCTGTTTTTT. The resulting protein is CASSLHREFTGELFF.